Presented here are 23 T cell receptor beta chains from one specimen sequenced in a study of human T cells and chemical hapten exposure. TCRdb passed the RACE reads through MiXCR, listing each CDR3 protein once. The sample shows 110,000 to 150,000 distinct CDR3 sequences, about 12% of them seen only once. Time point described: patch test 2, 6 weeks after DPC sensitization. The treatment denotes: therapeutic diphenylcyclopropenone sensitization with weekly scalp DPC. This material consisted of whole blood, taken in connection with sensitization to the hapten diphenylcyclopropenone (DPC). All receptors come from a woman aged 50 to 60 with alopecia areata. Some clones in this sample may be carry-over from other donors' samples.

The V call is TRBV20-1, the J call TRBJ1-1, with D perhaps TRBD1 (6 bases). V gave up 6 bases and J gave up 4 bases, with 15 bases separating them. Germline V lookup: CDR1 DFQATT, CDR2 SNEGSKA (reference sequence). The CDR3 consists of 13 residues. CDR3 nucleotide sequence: TGCAGTGCGCAGGGGCAGGGGCCCACTGAAGCTTTCTTT. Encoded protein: CSAQGQGPTEAFF.

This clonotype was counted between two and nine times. This CDR3 is CASSRTGEEGNQPQHF. CDR3 nucleotide sequence: TGTGCCAGCTCACGGACAGGGGAAGAGGGCAATCAGCCCCAGCATTTT. The chain has TRBV18 and TRBJ1-5, with 9 bases aligning to TRBD1. The CDR3 spans 16 residues. CDR1 and CDR2 from the germline V gene are KGHSH and LQKENI. V was clipped by 4 bases and J by 2 bases; unmatched bases: 6.

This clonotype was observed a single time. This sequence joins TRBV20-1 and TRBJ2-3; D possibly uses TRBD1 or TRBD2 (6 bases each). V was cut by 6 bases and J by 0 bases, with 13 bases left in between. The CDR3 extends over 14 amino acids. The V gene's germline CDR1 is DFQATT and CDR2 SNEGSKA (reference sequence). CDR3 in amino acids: CSAKTGGSTDTQYF. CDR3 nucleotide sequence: TGCAGTGCGAAAACCGGGGGCAGCACAGATACGCAGTATTTT.

The CDR3 coding sequence is TGTGCCAGCAGCTTGCCTAGTCAGACAGATACGCAGTATTTT. Its translation is CASSLPSQTDTQYF. The V call is TRBV7-3, the J call TRBJ2-3, with unresolved D. Per the germline V gene, CDR1 is SGHTA and CDR2 is FQGTGA. The CDR3 contains 14 residues. Trimming removed 3 bases at V and 3 bases at J, with 10 bases between.

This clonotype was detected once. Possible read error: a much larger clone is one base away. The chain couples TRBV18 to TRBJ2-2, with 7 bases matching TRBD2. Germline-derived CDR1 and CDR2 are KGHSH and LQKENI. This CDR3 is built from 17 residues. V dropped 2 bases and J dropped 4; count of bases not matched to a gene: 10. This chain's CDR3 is CASSPRKCGSSTGELFF. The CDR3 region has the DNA TGTGCCAGCTCACCAAGGAAGTGCGGGAGCTCCACCGGGGAGCTGTTTTTT.

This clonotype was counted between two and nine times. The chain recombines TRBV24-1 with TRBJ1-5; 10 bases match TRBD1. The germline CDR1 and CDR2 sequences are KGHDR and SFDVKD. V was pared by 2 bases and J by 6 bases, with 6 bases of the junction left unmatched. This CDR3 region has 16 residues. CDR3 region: CATSDSWDRGIQPQHF. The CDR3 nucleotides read TGTGCCACCAGTGATTCTTGGGACAGGGGTATTCAGCCCCAGCATTTT.

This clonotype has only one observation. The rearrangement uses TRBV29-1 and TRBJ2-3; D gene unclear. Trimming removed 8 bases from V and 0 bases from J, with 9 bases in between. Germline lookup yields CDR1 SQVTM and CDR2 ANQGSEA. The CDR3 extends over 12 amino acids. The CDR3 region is CSSSVSTDTQYF. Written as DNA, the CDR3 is TGCAGCTCCTCAGTCAGCACAGATACGCAGTATTTT.

The CDR3 DNA reads TGCGCCAGCAGTGAAGGCAGGAGCAACAATGAGCAGTTCTTC. It translates to CASSEGRSNNEQFF. J is TRBJ2-1 and V is TRBV10-2; D unclear. Trimming shortened V by 3 bases and J by 5 bases, and 11 bases separated the two germline ends. Per the germline V gene, CDR1 is WSHSY and CDR2 is SAAADI. The CDR3 consists of 14 residues.

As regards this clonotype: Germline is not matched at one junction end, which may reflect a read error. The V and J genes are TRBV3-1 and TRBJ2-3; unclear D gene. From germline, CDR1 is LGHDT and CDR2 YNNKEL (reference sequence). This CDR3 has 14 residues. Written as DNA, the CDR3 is TGTGCCAGCAGCCCCAGACGGGTCACAGATGCGCAGTATTTT. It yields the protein CASSPRRVTDAQYF.

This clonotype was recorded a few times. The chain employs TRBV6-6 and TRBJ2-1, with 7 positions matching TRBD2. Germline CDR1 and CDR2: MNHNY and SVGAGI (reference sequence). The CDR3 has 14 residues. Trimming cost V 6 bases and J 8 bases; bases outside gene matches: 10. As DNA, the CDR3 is TGTGCCAGCAGGAACGGGAGGACCTCAGATGAGCAGTTCTTC. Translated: CASRNGRTSDEQFF.

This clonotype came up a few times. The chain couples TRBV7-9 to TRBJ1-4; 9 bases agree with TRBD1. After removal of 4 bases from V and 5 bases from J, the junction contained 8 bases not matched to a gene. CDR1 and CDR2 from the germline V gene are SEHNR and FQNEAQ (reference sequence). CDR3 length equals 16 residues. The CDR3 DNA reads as TGTGCCAGCAGCTCCTACGACAGGGGGTGGAATGAAAAACTGTTTTTT. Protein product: CASSSYDRGWNEKLFF.

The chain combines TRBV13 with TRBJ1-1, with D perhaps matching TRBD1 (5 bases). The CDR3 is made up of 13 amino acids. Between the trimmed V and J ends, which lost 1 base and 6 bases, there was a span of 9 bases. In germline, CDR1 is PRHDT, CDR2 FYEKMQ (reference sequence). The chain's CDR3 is CASSLEQVAEAFF. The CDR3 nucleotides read TGTGCCAGCAGCTTAGAACAGGTCGCTGAAGCTTTCTTT.

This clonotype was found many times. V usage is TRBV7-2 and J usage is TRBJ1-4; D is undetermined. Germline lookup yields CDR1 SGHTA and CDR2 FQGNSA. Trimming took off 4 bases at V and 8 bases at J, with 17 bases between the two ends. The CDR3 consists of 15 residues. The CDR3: CASSSAVRDGEKLFF. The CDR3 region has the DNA TGTGCCAGCAGCTCGGCGGTTAGGGATGGCGAAAAACTGTTTTTT.

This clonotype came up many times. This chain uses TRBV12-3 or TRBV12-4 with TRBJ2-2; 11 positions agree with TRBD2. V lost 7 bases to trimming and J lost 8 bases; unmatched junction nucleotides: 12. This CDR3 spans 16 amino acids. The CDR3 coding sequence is TGTGCCAGCAACCATCTGACTAGCGGGATATCGGGGGAGCTGTTTTTT. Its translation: CASNHLTSGISGELFF.

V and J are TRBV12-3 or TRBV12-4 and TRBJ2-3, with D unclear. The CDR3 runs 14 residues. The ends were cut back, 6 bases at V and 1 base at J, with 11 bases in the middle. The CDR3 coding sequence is TGTGCCAGCAGCCCAGCCTGGGGCACAGATACGCAGTATTTT. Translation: CASSPAWGTDTQYF.

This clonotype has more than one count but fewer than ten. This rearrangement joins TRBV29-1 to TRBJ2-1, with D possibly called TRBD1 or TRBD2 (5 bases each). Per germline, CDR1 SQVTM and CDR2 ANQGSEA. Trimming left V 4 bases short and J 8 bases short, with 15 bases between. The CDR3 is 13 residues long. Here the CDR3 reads CSVVRVLGDEQFF. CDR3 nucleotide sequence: TGCAGCGTTGTCAGGGTGTTGGGGGATGAGCAGTTCTTC.

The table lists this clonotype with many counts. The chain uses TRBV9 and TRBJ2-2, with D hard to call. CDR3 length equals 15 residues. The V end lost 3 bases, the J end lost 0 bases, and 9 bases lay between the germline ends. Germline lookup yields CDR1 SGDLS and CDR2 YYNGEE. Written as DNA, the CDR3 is TGTGCCAGCAGCGCGACGAGTTCGAACACCGGGGAGCTGTTTTTT. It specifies CASSATSSNTGELFF.

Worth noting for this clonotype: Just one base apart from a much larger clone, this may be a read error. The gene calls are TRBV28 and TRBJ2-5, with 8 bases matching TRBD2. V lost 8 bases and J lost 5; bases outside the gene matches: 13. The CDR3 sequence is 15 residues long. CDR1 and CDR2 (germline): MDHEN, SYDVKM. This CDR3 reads CASRGPSGYHETQYF. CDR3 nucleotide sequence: TGTGCCAGCCGAGGGCCTAGCGGGTATCATGAGACCCAGTACTTC.

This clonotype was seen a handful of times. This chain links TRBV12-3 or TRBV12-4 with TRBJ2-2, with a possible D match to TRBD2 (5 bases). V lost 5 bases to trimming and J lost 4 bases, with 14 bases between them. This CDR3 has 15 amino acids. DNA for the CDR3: TGTGCCAGCAGTCCTTGGCTAGGAGGCACCGGGGAGCTGTTTTTT. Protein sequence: CASSPWLGGTGELFF.

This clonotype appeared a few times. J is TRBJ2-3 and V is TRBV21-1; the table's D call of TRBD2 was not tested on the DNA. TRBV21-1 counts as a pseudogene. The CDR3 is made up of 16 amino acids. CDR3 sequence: CASSKGSGDSTDTQYF. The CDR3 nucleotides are TGTGCCAGCAGCAAGGGTAGCGGGGATAGCACAGATACGCAGTATTTT.

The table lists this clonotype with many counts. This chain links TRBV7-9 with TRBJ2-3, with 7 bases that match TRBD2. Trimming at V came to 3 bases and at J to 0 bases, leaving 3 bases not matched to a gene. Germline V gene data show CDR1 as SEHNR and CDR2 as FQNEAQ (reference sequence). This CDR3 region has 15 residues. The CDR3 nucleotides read TGTGCCAGCAGCTTGCAAGCGGGAAGCACAGATACGCAGTATTTT. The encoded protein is CASSLQAGSTDTQYF.

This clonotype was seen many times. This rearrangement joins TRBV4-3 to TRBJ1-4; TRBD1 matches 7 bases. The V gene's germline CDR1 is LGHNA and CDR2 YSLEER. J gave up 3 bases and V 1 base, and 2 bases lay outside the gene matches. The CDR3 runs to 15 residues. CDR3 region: CASSQGQGANEKLFF. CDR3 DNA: TGCGCCAGCAGCCAAGGGCAGGGGGCTAATGAAAAACTGTTTTTT.

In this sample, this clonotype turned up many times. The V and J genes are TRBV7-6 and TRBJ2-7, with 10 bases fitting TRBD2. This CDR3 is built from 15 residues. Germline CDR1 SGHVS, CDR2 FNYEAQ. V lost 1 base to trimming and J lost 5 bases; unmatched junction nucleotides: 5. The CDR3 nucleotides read TGTGCCAGCAGCTTAGTTCTAGCGGGAGTGAACGAGCAGTACTTC. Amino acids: CASSLVLAGVNEQYF.